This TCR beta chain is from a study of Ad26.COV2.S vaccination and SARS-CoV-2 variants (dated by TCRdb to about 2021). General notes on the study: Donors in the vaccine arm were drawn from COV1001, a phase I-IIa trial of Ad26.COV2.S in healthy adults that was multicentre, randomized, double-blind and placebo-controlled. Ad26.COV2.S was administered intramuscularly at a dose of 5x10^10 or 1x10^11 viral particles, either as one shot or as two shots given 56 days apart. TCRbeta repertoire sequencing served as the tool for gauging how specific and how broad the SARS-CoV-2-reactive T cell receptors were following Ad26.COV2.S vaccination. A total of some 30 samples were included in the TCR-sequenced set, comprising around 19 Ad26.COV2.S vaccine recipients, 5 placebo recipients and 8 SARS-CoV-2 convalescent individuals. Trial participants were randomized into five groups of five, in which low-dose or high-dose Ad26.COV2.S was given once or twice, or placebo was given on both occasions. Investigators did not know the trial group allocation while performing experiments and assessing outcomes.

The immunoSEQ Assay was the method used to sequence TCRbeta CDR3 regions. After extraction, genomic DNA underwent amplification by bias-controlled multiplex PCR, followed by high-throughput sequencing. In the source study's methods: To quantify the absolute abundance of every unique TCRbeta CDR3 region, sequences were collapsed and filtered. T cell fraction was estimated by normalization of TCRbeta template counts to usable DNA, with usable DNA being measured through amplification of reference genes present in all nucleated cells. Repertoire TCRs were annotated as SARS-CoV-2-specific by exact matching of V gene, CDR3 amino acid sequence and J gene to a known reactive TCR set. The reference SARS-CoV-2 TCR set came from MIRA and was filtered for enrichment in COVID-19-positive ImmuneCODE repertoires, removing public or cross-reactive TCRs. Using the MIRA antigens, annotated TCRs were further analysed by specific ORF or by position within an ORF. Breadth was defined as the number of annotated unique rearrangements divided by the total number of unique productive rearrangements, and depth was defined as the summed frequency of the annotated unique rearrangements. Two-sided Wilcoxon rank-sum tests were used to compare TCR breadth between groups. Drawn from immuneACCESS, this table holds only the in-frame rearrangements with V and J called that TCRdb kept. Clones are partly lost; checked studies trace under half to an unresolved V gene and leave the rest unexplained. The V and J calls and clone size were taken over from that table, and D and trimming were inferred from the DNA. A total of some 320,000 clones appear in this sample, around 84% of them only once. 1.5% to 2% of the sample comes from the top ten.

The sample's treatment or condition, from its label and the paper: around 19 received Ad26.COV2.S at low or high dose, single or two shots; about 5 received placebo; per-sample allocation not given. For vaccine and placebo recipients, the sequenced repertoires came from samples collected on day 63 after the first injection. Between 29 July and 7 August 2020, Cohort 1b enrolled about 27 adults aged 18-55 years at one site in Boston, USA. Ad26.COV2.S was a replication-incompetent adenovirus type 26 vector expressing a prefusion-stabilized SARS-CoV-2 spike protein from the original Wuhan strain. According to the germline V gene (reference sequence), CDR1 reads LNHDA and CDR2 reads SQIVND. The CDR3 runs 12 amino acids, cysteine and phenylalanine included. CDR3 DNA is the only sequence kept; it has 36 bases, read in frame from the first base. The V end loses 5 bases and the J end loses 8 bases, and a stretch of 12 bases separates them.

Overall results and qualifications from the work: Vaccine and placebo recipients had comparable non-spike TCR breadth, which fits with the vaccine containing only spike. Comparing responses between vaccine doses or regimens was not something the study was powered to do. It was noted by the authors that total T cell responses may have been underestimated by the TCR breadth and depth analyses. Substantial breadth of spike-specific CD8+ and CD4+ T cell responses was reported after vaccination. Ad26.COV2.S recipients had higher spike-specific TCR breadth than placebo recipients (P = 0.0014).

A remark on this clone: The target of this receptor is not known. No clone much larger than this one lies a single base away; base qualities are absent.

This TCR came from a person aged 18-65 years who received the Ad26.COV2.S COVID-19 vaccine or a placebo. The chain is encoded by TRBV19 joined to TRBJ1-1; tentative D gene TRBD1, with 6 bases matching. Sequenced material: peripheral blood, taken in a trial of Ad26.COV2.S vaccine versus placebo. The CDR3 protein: CASSYTGTEAFF. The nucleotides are TGTGCCAGTAGTTATACCGGGACAGAAGCTTTCTTT.